Reported below is one TCR beta chain. This sample is drawn from a study of shared clonotypes between healthy human individuals. The trim removed 2 bases at V and 0 bases at J, leaving 4 bases unmatched. This CDR3 has 16 amino acids. The germline gives CDR1 SGHAT, CDR2 FQNNGV. The assay was immunoSEQ multiplex PCR, and TCRdb's table has in-frame clones only and misses some. The sample lists hundreds of thousands of clones; 60% to 75% were seen once. The donors were all Caucasian adults (living in Nashville, Tennessee). The sequenced sample was memory CD4+ T cells sorted from blood. Subset defined: CD45RA-negative fraction. The chain joins TRBV11-2 to TRBJ2-7; 10 nucleotides match TRBD2. This TCR came from a woman aged 30 to 39 in good health. The CDR3 protein is CASSLTWTSGSYEQYF. CDR3 DNA: TGTGCCAGCAGCTTAACCTGGACTAGCGGCTCCTACGAGCAGTACTTC.